Following are 30 T cell receptor beta chains from one sample sequenced in a study of blood T cell repertoires in COVID-19. Repertoires were generated with immunoSEQ multiplex PCR, while TCRdb's copy carries only in-frame clones and drops some. This sample yields approximately 350,000 clones, of which around nine tenths are seen a single time; approximately 7.3% belongs to the top ten. Sequenced: peripheral blood. These receptors were obtained from a woman between 65 and 79 years old with COVID-19, enrolled during active disease.

There are a few counts of this clone. This rearrangement joins TRBV5-1 to TRBJ1-2; TRBD1 might be the D (6 bases). Trimming removed 7 bases from V and 3 bases from J, with 34 bases in between. CDR3 length: 20 amino acids. Germline values: CDR1 SGHRS, CDR2 YFSETQ. CDR3 in DNA: TGCGCCAGCTCCCTGCAACCTCGACAGGTACCCCTCAAACCCGACTATGGCTACACCTTC. Translating gives CASSLQPRQVPLKPDYGYTF.

This sequence joins TRBV29-1 and TRBJ1-1; the D is unclear. V was shortened by 3 bases and J by 8 bases, with 13 bases between the two germline ends. The CDR3 contains 12 residues. Germline-derived CDR1 and CDR2 are SQVTM and ANQGSEA. CDR3 sequence: CSVDAVGAEAFF. The CDR3 region has the DNA TGCAGCGTTGATGCTGTTGGAGCAGAAGCTTTCTTT.

J is TRBJ1-5 and V is TRBV30; 8 positions match TRBD1. V lost 4 bases to trimming and J lost 4 bases; unmatched junction nucleotides: 9. This CDR3 contains 15 residues. Germline loops: CDR1 GTSNPN, CDR2 SVGIG (reference sequence). CDR3 sequence: CAWKQSGTGNQPQHF. CDR3 DNA: TGTGCCTGGAAACAATCCGGGACAGGTAATCAGCCCCAGCATTTT.

The genes are TRBV9 and TRBJ2-3, with D perhaps TRBD2 (6 bases). Germline V gene lookup returns CDR1 SGDLS and CDR2 YYNGEE. There are 16 residues in the CDR3. The germline V and J ends were trimmed by 0 bases and 0 bases, with 11 bases remaining between them. The CDR3 here is CASSVVPAGSTDTQYF. The CDR3 coding sequence is TGTGCCAGCAGCGTAGTTCCAGCGGGTAGCACAGATACGCAGTATTTT.

CDR3 loop: CASSLRSSREALISEQFF. The DNA of the CDR3 is TGCGCCAGCAGCCTGCGTTCCTCGCGGGAAGCCTTGATTAGTGAGCAGTTCTTC. This chain joins TRBV5-1 and TRBJ2-1, with a tentative D call TRBD2 (6 bases). V lost 4 bases to trimming and J lost 9 bases, with 29 bases between them. Germline values: CDR1 SGHRS, CDR2 YFSETQ. The CDR3 is 18 amino acids. Full variable domain (remainder filled in from reference TRBV5-1 and TRBJ2-1): KAGVTQTPRYLIKTRGQQVTLSCSPISGHRSVSWYQQTPGQGLQFLFEYFSETQRNKGNFPGRFSGRQFSNSRSEMNVSTLELGDSALYLCASSLRSSREALISEQFFGPGTRLTVL.

This chain joins TRBV5-4 and TRBJ1-6; 11 nucleotides agree with TRBD1. This CDR3 comprises 14 residues. Looked up from germline, CDR1 is SGHNT and CDR2 is YYREEE (reference sequence). Losses at the gene ends were 6 bases for V and 10 bases for J; bases not matched to a gene: 6. The CDR3 DNA sequence: TGTGCCAGCACCCGGACAGGGGGCGAATCACCCCTCCACTTT. It specifies CASTRTGGESPLHF.

The chain carries TRBV27 and TRBJ1-5; 8 bases are a match to TRBD1. CDR3 length: 17 residues. Germline values: CDR1 MNHEY, CDR2 SMNVEV (reference sequence). J was trimmed by 5 bases and V by 5 bases; bases with no gene match: 14. The CDR3 region is CASSPYPPDREYQPQHF. The CDR3 coding sequence is TGTGCCAGCAGTCCCTATCCCCCGGACAGGGAATATCAGCCCCAGCATTTT.

CDR3 protein: CSVEVVGQGDAGNTIYF. CDR3 sequence (DNA): TGCAGCGTTGAAGTGGTGGGACAGGGGGACGCTGGAAACACCATATATTTT. The V and J genes are TRBV29-1 and TRBJ1-3; 11 bases are a match to TRBD1. CDR1 SQVTM and CDR2 ANQGSEA come from the germline V gene. The V segment lost 1 base and the J segment 2 bases; nucleotides outside the gene matches: 7. This CDR3 region has 17 residues.

The rearrangement uses TRBV7-2 and TRBJ2-7, with D maybe TRBD1 (6 bases). Germline V CDR1 and CDR2: SGHTA, FQGNSA. Between the trimmed V and J ends, which lost 3 bases and 7 bases, there was a span of 16 bases. The CDR3 consists of 14 residues. The CDR3 is CASSFRTDPREQYF. The CDR3 DNA reads as TGTGCCAGCAGCTTCAGGACAGACCCTCGGGAGCAGTACTTC.

The gene calls are TRBV27 and TRBJ1-2; 11 nucleotides align to TRBD1. Germline V CDR1 and CDR2: MNHEY, SMNVEV (reference sequence). V dropped 6 bases and J dropped 4; count of bases not matched to a gene: 7. CDR3 length: 15 residues. The CDR3 DNA is TGTGCCAGCAGAACCGGGACAGGGGGGATCTATGGCTACACCTTC. Protein product: CASRTGTGGIYGYTF.

The genes are TRBV2 and TRBJ1-1, with D possibly matching TRBD1 (6 bases). The CDR3 is made up of 14 amino acids. Deletions cut 7 bases from V and 0 bases from J, with 12 bases between. The germline CDR1 and CDR2 sequences are SNHLY and FYNNEI. This chain's CDR3 is CASNFGQMNTEAFF. The CDR3 coding sequence is TGTGCCAGCAACTTTGGACAGATGAACACTGAAGCTTTCTTT.

The chain employs TRBV2 and TRBJ1-6, with D possibly being TRBD1 (6 bases). The CDR3 totals 13 residues. The V end was cut by 8 bases, the J end by 6 bases, with 11 bases between. CDR1 and CDR2 from the germline V gene are SNHLY and FYNNEI. The DNA of the CDR3 is TGTGCCAGCGGGGACATACCTAATTCACCCCTCCACTTT. This sequence encodes CASGDIPNSPLHF.

The CDR3: CASTPGIGDSPLHF. The CDR3 bases are TGCGCCAGCACCCCGGGAATAGGAGATTCACCCCTCCACTTT. The chain recombines TRBV5-1 with TRBJ1-6, with unresolved D. The V and J ends lost 6 bases and 8 bases respectively, with 15 bases between them. Germline CDR1 SGHRS, CDR2 YFSETQ. The CDR3 extends over 14 amino acids.

The chain has TRBV11-2 and TRBJ2-1; D perhaps matches TRBD1 (6 bases). Trimming removed 0 bases from V and 7 bases from J, with 7 bases in between. In germline, CDR1 is SGHAT, CDR2 FQNNGV. There are 13 residues in the CDR3. The CDR3 DNA sequence: TGTGCCAGCAGCTTAGAAACAGGGAATGAGCAGTTCTTC. It is translated as CASSLETGNEQFF.

The chain carries TRBV7-2 and TRBJ2-3, with TRBD2 identical over 11 bases. The junction had 6 bases not matched to a gene; V was cut back by 5 bases and J by 5 bases. CDR3 length: 15 residues. Per germline, CDR1 SGHTA and CDR2 FQGNSA. CDR3 sequence reads: CASSQTSGGGDTQYF. The CDR3, as DNA: TGTGCCAGCAGCCAAACTAGCGGGGGCGGAGATACGCAGTATTTT.

V is TRBV7-9 and J is TRBJ1-4; maybe TRBD1 (6 bases). Trimming removed 4 bases at V and 0 bases at J, with 9 bases between. Looked up from germline, CDR1 is SEHNR and CDR2 is FQNEAQ (reference sequence). The CDR3 consists of 15 residues. The CDR3 DNA is TGTGCCAGCAGCTCGAGGACAGCAACTAATGAAAAACTGTTTTTT. It is translated as CASSSRTATNEKLFF.

This rearrangement joins TRBV11-2 to TRBJ2-7; D perhaps matches TRBD2 (5 bases). CDR3 length equals 15 residues. CDR1 SGHAT and CDR2 FQNNGV come from the germline V gene. With 1 base removed from V and 2 bases from J, the gap between germline ends came to 12 bases. The CDR3 region is CASSLAGSEAYEQYF. Written as DNA, the CDR3 is TGTGCCAGCAGCTTAGCGGGGTCGGAGGCCTACGAGCAGTACTTC.

The rearrangement links TRBV10-3 to TRBJ1-1; 10 bases map to TRBD1. V shed 10 bases and J 5 bases; nucleotides not matched to a gene: 10. Germline values: CDR1 ENHRY, CDR2 SYGVKD. CDR3 length: 14 amino acids. CDR3 in DNA: TGTGCCACATTACCGGACAGGGGGGCTACTGAAGCTTTCTTT. Protein product: CATLPDRGATEAFF.

The chain uses TRBV19 and TRBJ2-5; weak D call: TRBD1 (5 bases). Germline CDR1 reads LNHDA; CDR2 reads SQIVND (reference sequence). This CDR3 contains 14 residues. The V end was cut by 1 base, the J end by 7 bases, with 13 bases between. CDR3 in amino acids: CASSIGSLTGTQYF. CDR3 coding DNA: TGTGCCAGTAGTATAGGTAGCCTAACAGGGACCCAGTACTTC.

V is TRBV12-5 and J is TRBJ2-2; maybe TRBD1 (5 bases). Germline assignment: CDR1 LGHNT and CDR2 FRNRAP. This CDR3 is 15 amino acids long. The germline V and J ends were trimmed by 5 bases and 1 base, with 11 bases remaining between them. The CDR3 spells CASGTTDKNTGELFF. In DNA form, the CDR3 reads TGTGCTAGTGGTACGACGGACAAGAACACCGGGGAGCTGTTTTTT.

The genes are TRBV2 and TRBJ1-2; TRBD1 might be the D (5 bases). The CDR3 runs 12 residues. Germline V gene data show CDR1 as SNHLY and CDR2 as FYNNEI. V lost 8 bases and J 3 bases, leaving 10 bases between the germline ends. CDR3 sequence (DNA): TGTGCCAGCGAGTCAGGGTACTATGGCTACACCTTC. Its protein product is CASESGYYGYTF. Full variable domain (rest looked up from reference TRBV2 and TRBJ1-2): EPEVTQTPSHQVTQMGQEVILRCVPISNHLYFYWYRQILGQKVEFLVSFYNNEISEKSEIFDDQFSVERPDGSNFTLKIRSTKLEDSAMYFCASESGYYGYTFGSGTRLTVV.

The J gene is TRBJ2-1, the V gene TRBV7-2, with TRBD2 matching 7 bases. Germline V lookup: CDR1 SGHTA, CDR2 FQGNSA. This CDR3 contains 16 residues. V lost 1 base, J lost 0 bases, and 3 bases stayed unmatched. The CDR3 spells CASSLGAGVSYNEQFF. As DNA, the CDR3 is TGTGCCAGCAGCTTAGGCGCGGGGGTCTCCTACAATGAGCAGTTCTTC.

CDR3 nucleotide sequence: TGTGCCAGCAGTGAACAGGGGTACTACGAGCAGTACTTC. Protein sequence: CASSEQGYYEQYF. The chain couples TRBV6-1 to TRBJ2-7; D possibly corresponds to TRBD1 (6 bases). This CDR3 has 13 amino acids. Germline V gene sequence: CDR1 MNHNS, CDR2 SASEGT. The ends were cut back, 2 bases at V and 3 bases at J, with 8 bases in the middle.

This clone was found once. The rearrangement links TRBV5-1 to TRBJ1-1; the D gene is possibly TRBD1 (5 bases). There are 15 residues in the CDR3. V lost 1 base to trimming and J lost 1 base, with 11 bases between them. The germline CDR1 and CDR2 sequences are SGHRS and YFSETQ. The chain's CDR3 is CASSLLGLENTEAFF. As DNA, the CDR3 is TGCGCCAGCAGCTTGCTGGGGCTGGAGAACACTGAAGCTTTCTTT.

The V call is TRBV18, the J call TRBJ1-6, with 7 bases lining up with TRBD1. Germline lookup yields CDR1 KGHSH and CDR2 LQKENI. The V segment lost 5 bases and the J segment 6 bases; nucleotides outside the gene matches: 7. The CDR3 is 15 amino acids. Here the CDR3 DNA reads TGTGCCAGCTCAGAGGACAGGAGCGGTAATTCACCCCTCCACTTT. Translation: CASSEDRSGNSPLHF.

V gene TRBV7-9 combines with J gene TRBJ1-3; 9 nucleotides agree with TRBD1. Germline-derived CDR1 and CDR2 are SEHNR and FQNEAQ (reference sequence). V was clipped by 2 bases and J by 2 bases; unmatched bases: 7. This CDR3 spans 17 amino acids. The CDR3 reads CASSLRTGALTGNTIYF. The CDR3 DNA reads as TGTGCCAGCAGCTTAAGGACAGGGGCTCTTACTGGAAACACCATATATTTT.

The chain uses TRBV7-2 and TRBJ1-3; TRBD1 matches at 8 bases. Trimming cost V 5 bases and J 3 bases; bases outside gene matches: 12. This CDR3 has 17 residues. CDR1 SGHTA and CDR2 FQGNSA come from the germline V gene. The CDR3 coding sequence is TGTGCCAGCAGCGCCGACGACAGGGGAAGGAGTGGAAACACCATATATTTT. It yields the protein CASSADDRGRSGNTIYF. Together with reference TRBV7-2 and TRBJ1-3, the CDR3 gives the full variable domain: GAGVSQSPSNKVTEKGKDVELRCDPISGHTALYWYRQSLGQGLEFLIYFQGNSAPDKSGLPSDRFSAERTGGSVSTLTIQRTQQEDSAVYLCASSADDRGRSGNTIYFGEGSWLTVV.

This rearrangement joins TRBV4-3 to TRBJ1-6, with D uncertain. CDR3 length: 16 amino acids. Germline V gene lookup returns CDR1 LGHNA and CDR2 YSLEER. The V and J ends lost 0 bases and 7 bases respectively, with 13 bases between them. CDR3 protein: CASSQDPRTGNSPLHF. The DNA for the CDR3 is TGCGCCAGCAGCCAAGACCCCCGGACGGGGAATTCACCCCTCCACTTT.

The chain is built from TRBV6-5 and TRBJ1-1; 8 bases line up with TRBD1. Germline loops: CDR1 MNHEY, CDR2 SVGAGI. This CDR3 spans 15 amino acids. The V and J ends lost 8 bases and 2 bases, in that order; junction bases with no gene match: 10. The CDR3 region is CASVPMGQANTEAFF. The CDR3 DNA is TGTGCCAGCGTACCGATGGGACAGGCTAACACTGAAGCTTTCTTT.

The chain is built from TRBV5-1 and TRBJ1-3; no reliable D call. Trimming stripped 4 bases from V and 0 bases from J, with 5 bases between. CDR3 length: 13 residues. The germline V gene encodes CDR1 SGHRS and CDR2 YFSETQ. The CDR3 DNA is TGCGCCAGCAGCGCAGACTCTGGAAACACCATATATTTT. Its translation is CASSADSGNTIYF.